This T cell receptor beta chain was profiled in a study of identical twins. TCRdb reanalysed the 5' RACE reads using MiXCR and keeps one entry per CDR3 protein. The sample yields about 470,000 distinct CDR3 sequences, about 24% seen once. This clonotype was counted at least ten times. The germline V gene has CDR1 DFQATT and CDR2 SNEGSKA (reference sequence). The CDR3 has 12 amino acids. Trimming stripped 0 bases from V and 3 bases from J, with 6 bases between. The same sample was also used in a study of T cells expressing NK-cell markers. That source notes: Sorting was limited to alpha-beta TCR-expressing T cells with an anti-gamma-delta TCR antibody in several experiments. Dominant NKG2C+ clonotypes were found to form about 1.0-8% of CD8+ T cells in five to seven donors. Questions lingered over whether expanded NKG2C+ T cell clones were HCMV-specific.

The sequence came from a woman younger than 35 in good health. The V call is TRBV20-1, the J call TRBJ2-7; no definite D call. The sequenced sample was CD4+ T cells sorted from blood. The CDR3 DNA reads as TGCAGTGCTAGAGACGTAGGCTACGAGCAGTACTTC. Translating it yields CSARDVGYEQYF.